This T cell receptor beta chain was identified during a study of T cell clonality in common variable immunodeficiency. Findings and caveats of the study: CVID subjects showed higher TCRbeta clonality than healthy controls. In common variable immunodeficiency, TCR beta chains reportedly carried fewer deletions and N-nucleotide insertions.

Relative to its sample, this clone is medium-sized. Its cognate antigen is unknown. The read finishes 3 residues shy of the CDR3 end, and the germline J gene is used to complete it. Patients and controls were mostly of Caucasian heritage. CVID subjects had received replacement immunoglobulin for at least one year. Clones were read by immunoSEQ multiplex PCR, and TCRdb kept only the in-frame ones, dropping some. There are 15,000 to 25,000 clones in the sample, none observed a single time. This CDR3 has 11 residues. This sequence joins TRBV23-1 and TRBJ1-1; a possible D gene is TRBD1 (5 bases). TRBV23-1 is an ORF for which the function is uncertain. The specimen was peripheral blood mononuclear cells. The clonotype was recovered from a human donor with common variable immunodeficiency. The part of the CDR3 DNA that was read is TGCGCCAGCAGTCAACAGGGAGCC. Amino acids: CASSQQGA. The CDR3 as a whole reads CASSQQGAAFF.